The present T cell receptor (beta chain) was sequenced within a study of Graves' ophthalmopathy and Graves' hyperthyroidism. Study-wide results and limits: As the model predicted ophthalmopathy progression, it achieved a sensitivity of about 71% and a specificity of 72.22%.

RNA transcripts provided the template for amplifying TCR beta CDR3 regions. Following a first-round RT-PCR that used HTBI primers, a second-round multiplex PCR was carried out. TCRdb fed the multiplex PCR reads into MiXCR, producing one record per CDR3 protein. This sample yields 660,000 or so distinct CDR3 sequences, of which roughly two fifths are seen a single time; 3% to 3.5% belongs to the top ten. In this sample, this clonotype turned up many times. The antigen is unknown. V lost 4 bases and J lost 5, with 15 bases in between. This CDR3 spans 14 amino acids. CDR1 and CDR2 from the germline V gene are SEHNR and FQNEAQ (reference sequence).

This chain uses TRBV7-9 with TRBJ2-7, with D unclear. Sequenced sample: peripheral blood. This receptor was taken from an adult man with Graves' ophthalmopathy. This CDR3 is CASSSRSGWDEQYF. The CDR3 DNA sequence: TGTGCCAGCAGCTCCAGATCCGGGTGGGACGAGCAGTACTTC.